The 17 T cell receptor beta chains presented below share a single source sample, sequenced in a study of blood T cell repertoires in COVID-19. This table comes from immunoSEQ multiplex PCR, and its TCRdb copy is limited to in-frame clones, with some not included. The table has fewer than 500,000 clones, nearly 90% seen once; the top ten hold nearly 2%. Sample: PBMCs or T cells enriched from blood (not recorded which). These receptor sequences come from a woman under 30 with acute COVID-19.

The chain has TRBV15 and TRBJ2-5, with TRBD2 matching over 8 bases. The CDR3 has 14 amino acids. In germline, CDR1 is LNHNV, CDR2 YYDKDF (reference sequence). The V and J ends lost 8 bases and 5 bases, in that order; junction bases with no gene match: 10. CDR3 in DNA: TGTGCCACCGCCGGGACTAGGGTAAAGGAGACCCAGTACTTC. It translates to CATAGTRVKETQYF.

The V gene is TRBV7-6, the J gene TRBJ2-2; TRBD1 is a possible D gene (6 bases). Trimming cost V 1 base and J 2 bases, with 11 bases left between them. Looked up from germline, CDR1 is SGHVS and CDR2 is FNYEAQ. The CDR3 extends over 16 amino acids. The CDR3 spells CASSLEPGVNTGELFF. As DNA, the CDR3 is TGTGCCAGCAGCTTAGAACCAGGGGTCAACACCGGGGAGCTGTTTTTT.

In this sample, this clone turned up once. The chain's CDR3 is CASSLQAGQAYEQYF. The CDR3 DNA reads as TGTGCCAGCAGTCTACAGGCGGGACAGGCCTACGAGCAGTACTTC. The chain carries TRBV11-1 and TRBJ2-7, with 8 bases identical to TRBD1. Germline V gene data show CDR1 as SGHAT and CDR2 as FQDESV (reference sequence). Trimming at V came to 6 bases and at J to 2 bases, leaving 9 bases not matched to a gene. This CDR3 region has 15 residues. The full variable domain, completed using reference TRBV11-1 and TRBJ2-7, is EAEVAQSPRYKITEKSQAVAFWCDPISGHATLYWYRQILGQGPELLVQFQDESVVDDSQLPKDRFSAERLKGVDSTLKIQPAELGDSAMYLCASSLQAGQAYEQYFGPGTRLTVT.

The chain combines TRBV27 with TRBJ2-1; 7 nucleotides line up with TRBD2. CDR1 and CDR2 (germline): MNHEY, SMNVEV (reference sequence). The junction had 5 bases not matched to a gene; V was cut back by 3 bases and J by 9 bases. CDR3 size: 13 residues. CDR3 region: CASSLTSTGEQFF. CDR3 nucleotide sequence: TGTGCCAGCAGTTTGACTAGCACTGGTGAGCAGTTCTTC.

J is TRBJ2-3 and V is TRBV18; 9 nucleotides align to TRBD2. The CDR3 length is 15 residues. V dropped 4 bases and J dropped 5; count of bases not matched to a gene: 7. Germline CDR1 reads KGHSH; CDR2 reads LQKENI. CDR3 region: CASSQREAVEDTQYF. The CDR3 nucleotides are TGTGCCAGCTCACAGCGGGAGGCCGTAGAAGATACGCAGTATTTT.

The V and J genes are TRBV28 and TRBJ2-2, with TRBD2 matching over 13 bases. Germline-derived CDR1 and CDR2 are MDHEN and SYDVKM. With V trimmed by 8 bases and J by 10 bases, 7 bases remained unmatched. This CDR3 spans 14 amino acids. The CDR3 sequence is CASVTSGRNEELFF. The CDR3 bases are TGTGCCAGCGTGACTAGCGGGAGGAATGAGGAGCTGTTTTTT.

V and J are TRBV7-8 and TRBJ2-3; TRBD1 matches at 8 bases. Germline V gene lookup returns CDR1 SGHVS and CDR2 FQNEAQ. The CDR3 covers 17 residues. V was pared by 5 bases and J by 0 bases, with 10 bases of the junction left unmatched. The CDR3 DNA reads TGTGCCAGCAGCGCCCACCGGGGACAGGCGAGCACAGATACGCAGTATTTT. Translating gives CASSAHRGQASTDTQYF. Complete variable domain (other parts from reference TRBV7-8 and TRBJ2-3): GAGVSQSPRYKVAKRGQDVALRCDPISGHVSLFWYQQALGQGPEFLTYFQNEAQLDKSGLPSDRFFAERPEGSVSTLKIQRTQQEDSAVYLCASSAHRGQASTDTQYFGPGTRLTVL.

The CDR3: CASKLQETQYF. The CDR3 bases are TGTGCCAGCAAACTCCAAGAGACCCAGTACTTC. The chain combines TRBV3-1 (or the pseudogene TRBV3-2) with TRBJ2-5, with unresolved D. V was cut by 7 bases and J by 1 base, with 4 bases left in between. Germline V lookup: CDR1 LGHDT, CDR2 YNNKEL (reference sequence). The CDR3 extends over 11 amino acids.

This chain joins TRBV14 and TRBJ2-7, with 12 bases fitting TRBD2. The V segment lost 6 bases and the J segment 4 bases; nucleotides outside the gene matches: 7. CDR1 is SGHDN and CDR2 is FVKESK in the germline V gene. This CDR3 region has 15 residues. CDR3: CASSPTSGGSYEQYF. CDR3 sequence (DNA): TGTGCCAGCAGTCCGACTAGCGGGGGATCATACGAGCAGTACTTC.

This sequence joins TRBV7-9 and TRBJ1-2; 7 bases are a match to TRBD1. Germline V gene sequence: CDR1 SEHNR, CDR2 FQNEAQ (reference sequence). The CDR3 totals 16 residues. J was trimmed by 7 bases and V by 6 bases; bases with no gene match: 17. The CDR3 here is CASSPHPGQLFFGYTF. The CDR3, as DNA: TGTGCCAGCAGTCCTCACCCGGGACAGCTTTTTTTTGGCTACACCTTC.

The count of this clone is one. The gene calls are TRBV18 and TRBJ2-7; 10 nucleotides align to TRBD1. This CDR3 contains 18 residues. The trim removed 2 bases at V and 3 bases at J, leaving 13 bases unmatched. The germline CDR1 and CDR2 sequences are KGHSH and LQKENI. The CDR3 bases are TGTGCCAGCTCACCAGGGGACAGGGGTGGACCCATCTACTACGAGCAGTACTTC. Translated, it gives CASSPGDRGGPIYYEQYF.

V is TRBV3-1 (or the pseudogene TRBV3-2) and J is TRBJ1-6; D not certain. This CDR3 spans 14 amino acids. The ends were cut back, 3 bases at V and 7 bases at J, with 10 bases in the middle. Per germline, CDR1 LGHDT and CDR2 YNNKEL (reference sequence). The DNA for the CDR3 is TGTGCCAGCAGCCATCTACAGAGAAATTCACCCCTCCACTTT. Protein product: CASSHLQRNSPLHF.

The gene calls are TRBV4-1 and TRBJ2-7; 9 bases line up with TRBD1. CDR1 is MGHRA and CDR2 is YSYEKL in the germline V gene. This CDR3 contains 18 residues. The V and J ends lost 0 bases and 5 bases, in that order; junction bases with no gene match: 14. As DNA, the CDR3 is TGCGCCAGCAGCCAAGATCCCGGACAGGGGCCTCTTCTCGACGAGCAGTACTTC. Protein sequence: CASSQDPGQGPLLDEQYF.

The CDR3 region has the DNA TGTGCCAGCAGTTTCTCACAGGGTTACACTGAAGCTTTCTTT. Its protein product is CASSFSQGYTEAFF. This sequence joins TRBV27 and TRBJ1-1, with D possibly TRBD1 on 6 matching bases. V was shortened by 3 bases and J by 3 bases, with 11 bases between the two germline ends. There are 14 residues in the CDR3. CDR1 is MNHEY and CDR2 is SMNVEV in the germline V gene (reference sequence).

The chain recombines TRBV10-3 with TRBJ2-7; D is unclear. Germline V CDR1 and CDR2: ENHRY, SYGVKD. The V end was cut by 4 bases, the J end by 1 base, with 5 bases between. The CDR3 is 12 residues long. The CDR3 bases are TGTGCCATCAGTGGCGCTTCCTACGAGCAGTACTTC. Residues: CAISGASYEQYF.

The chain has TRBV10-3 and TRBJ1-5; TRBD1 might be the D (5 bases). CDR3 length equals 13 residues. Germline V CDR1 and CDR2: ENHRY, SYGVKD. V was clipped by 7 bases and J by 0 bases, with 7 bases between them. CDR3 amino acids: CAINGASNQPQHF. The CDR3 DNA is TGTGCCATCAATGGGGCTAGCAATCAGCCCCAGCATTTT.

The chain employs TRBV7-3 and TRBJ1-2, with D uncertain. Germline CDR1 reads SGHTA; CDR2 reads FQGTGA. Trimming took 4 bases from V and 1 from J, leaving 10 bases between them. CDR3 length: 14 residues. CDR3 region: CASSSGNSNYGYTF. CDR3 nucleotide sequence: TGTGCCAGCAGCTCGGGGAACAGTAACTATGGCTACACCTTC.